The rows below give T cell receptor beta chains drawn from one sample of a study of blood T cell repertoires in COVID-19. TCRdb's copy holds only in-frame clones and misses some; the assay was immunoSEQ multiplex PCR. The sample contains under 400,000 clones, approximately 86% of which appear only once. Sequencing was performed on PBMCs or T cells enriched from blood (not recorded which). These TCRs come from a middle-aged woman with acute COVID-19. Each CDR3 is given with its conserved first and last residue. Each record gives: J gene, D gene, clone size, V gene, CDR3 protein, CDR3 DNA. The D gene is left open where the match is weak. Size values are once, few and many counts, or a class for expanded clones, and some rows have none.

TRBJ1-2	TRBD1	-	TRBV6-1	CASRDGTGGGYTF	TGTGCCAGCAGGGACGGGACAGGGGGCGGCTACACCTTC
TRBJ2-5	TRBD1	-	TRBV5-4	CASSLQTGQRETQYF	TGTGCCAGCAGCCTGCAAACGGGACAGAGGGAGACCCAGTACTTC
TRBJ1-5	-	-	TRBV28	CASAVSGEAQHF	TGTGCCAGCGCAGTCAGCGGAGAGGCCCAGCATTTT
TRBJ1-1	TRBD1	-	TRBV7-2	CASSLGQGTLGGNTEAFF	TGTGCCAGCAGCCTAGGACAGGGGACCTTAGGGGGGAACACTGAAGCTTTCTTT
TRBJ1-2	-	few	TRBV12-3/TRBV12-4	CASSSPGVRGYTF	TGTGCCAGCAGTTCCCCAGGGGTTCGAGGCTACACCTTC
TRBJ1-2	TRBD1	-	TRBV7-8	CASSSGQGRGYTF	TGTGCCAGCAGCTCGGGACAGGGTCGCGGCTACACCTTC
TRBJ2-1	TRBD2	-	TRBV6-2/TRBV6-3	CASSTGGAGGLFNEQFF	TGTGCCAGCAGTACCGGAGGGGCGGGGGGGCTCTTCAATGAGCAGTTCTTC
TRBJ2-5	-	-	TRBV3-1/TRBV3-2	CASSHLSRRQETQYF	TGTGCCAGCAGCCATTTATCACGGAGACAAGAGACCCAGTACTTC
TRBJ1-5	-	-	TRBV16	CASSQSAGVGNQPQHF	TGTGCCAGCAGCCAATCGGCAGGGGTAGGTAATCAGCCCCAGCATTTT
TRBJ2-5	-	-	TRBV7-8	CASSLDRKETQYF	TGTGCCAGCAGCTTAGACAGGAAAGAGACCCAGTACTTC
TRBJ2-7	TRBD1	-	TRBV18	CASSRDSQNEQYF	TGTGCCAGCTCACGGGACAGTCAGAACGAGCAGTACTTC
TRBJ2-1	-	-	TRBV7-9	CASSLVQAQVPQFF	TGTGCCAGCAGCTTAGTTCAGGCGCAAGTACCGCAGTTCTTC